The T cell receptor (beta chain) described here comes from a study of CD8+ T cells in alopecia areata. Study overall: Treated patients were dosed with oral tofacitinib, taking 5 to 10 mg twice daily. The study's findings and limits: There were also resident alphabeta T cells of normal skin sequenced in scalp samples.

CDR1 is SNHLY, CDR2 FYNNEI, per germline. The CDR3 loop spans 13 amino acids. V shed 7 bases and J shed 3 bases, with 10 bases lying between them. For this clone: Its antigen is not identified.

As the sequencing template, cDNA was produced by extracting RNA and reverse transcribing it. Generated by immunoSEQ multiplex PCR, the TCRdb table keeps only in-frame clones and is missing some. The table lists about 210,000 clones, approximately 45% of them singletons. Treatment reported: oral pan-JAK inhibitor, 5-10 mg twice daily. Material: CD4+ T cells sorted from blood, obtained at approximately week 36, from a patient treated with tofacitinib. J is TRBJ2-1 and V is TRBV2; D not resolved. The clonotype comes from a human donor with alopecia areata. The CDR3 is CASTRSSYNEQFF. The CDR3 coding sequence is TGTGCCAGCACTAGGTCGAGCTACAATGAGCAGTTCTTC.